This is a list of T cell receptor beta chains from one sample in a study of blood T cell repertoires in COVID-19. This table comes from immunoSEQ multiplex PCR, and its TCRdb copy is limited to in-frame clones, with some not included. Here the sample spans roughly 120,000 clones, just over 90% being singletons. Sequencing was done on a sample of peripheral blood. These receptors came from a human donor with active COVID-19. The donor label of this sample is uncertain. Each CDR3 is given with its conserved first and last residue. D genes are given only for firm matches. Clone size is stated in some rows and not others, as once, few, many or a class when expanded.

CASSLDGTRDDQAFF,TGTGCCAGCAGCTTAGACGGGACACGGGACGACCAAGCTTTCTTT,.,TRBV11-1,.,TRBJ1-1
CATLGGSSYNEQFF,TGTGCCACCCTTGGGGGGAGCTCCTACAATGAGCAGTTCTTC,.,TRBV28,.,TRBJ2-1
CASSLLTPGQRAGELFF,TGTGCCAGCAGCTTACTAACACCGGGACAAAGGGCCGGGGAGCTGTTTTTT,.,TRBV7-6,.,TRBJ2-2
CASSFIRDEQYF,TGTGCCAGCAGTTTTATTCGCGACGAGCAGTACTTC,.,TRBV12-3/TRBV12-4,.,TRBJ2-7
CASSFSGGTYEQYF,TGTGCCAGCAGTTTTAGCGGGGGAACCTACGAGCAGTACTTC,.,TRBV27,TRBD2,TRBJ2-7
CASSYVGASDTQYF,TGTGCCAGCAGTTACGTGGGGGCGTCAGATACGCAGTATTTT,.,TRBV6-5,.,TRBJ2-3
CASSSPFADNSPLHF,TGTGCCAGCAGTTCCCCTTTTGCGGATAATTCACCCCTCCACTTT,.,TRBV27,.,TRBJ1-6
CASSPTRPSGGNTQYF,TGTGCCAGCAGTCCAACCCGCCCTAGCGGGGGTAATACGCAGTATTTT,.,TRBV27,TRBD2,TRBJ2-3
CAWSTGTALYNTEAFF,TGTGCCTGGAGTACCGGGACAGCCCTGTATAACACTGAAGCTTTCTTT,.,TRBV30,TRBD1,TRBJ1-1
CATSDRTPGYNEQFF,TGTGCCACCAGTGATCGAACTCCAGGGTACAATGAGCAGTTCTTC,.,TRBV24-1,.,TRBJ2-1
CAWSPTSDPHHF,TGTGCCTGGAGTCCCACTAGCGATCCTCATCACTTC,.,TRBV30,TRBD2,TRBJ2-5
CASSLGLAGTETQYF,TGTGCCAGCAGCCTCGGACTAGCGGGGACAGAGACCCAGTACTTC,.,TRBV28,TRBD2,TRBJ2-5
CASSSGTVTYEQYF,TGTGCCAGCAGCTCCGGGACAGTCACCTACGAGCAGTACTTC,.,TRBV7-2,TRBD1,TRBJ2-7
CASSVGDRISPLHF,TGTGCCAGTAGTGTCGGGGACAGAATCTCACCCCTCCACTTT,once,TRBV19,TRBD1,TRBJ1-6
CASSSPGNYGYTF,TGTGCCAGCAGTAGCCCGGGGAACTATGGCTACACCTTC,.,TRBV7-2,.,TRBJ1-2
CASSSAGTGDTGELFF,TGTGCCAGCAGTTCAGCCGGGACGGGGGACACCGGGGAGCTGTTTTTT,.,TRBV6-2/TRBV6-3,.,TRBJ2-2
CASSLRDRANGELFF,TGTGCCAGCAGCTTACGGGACAGGGCGAACGGGGAGCTGTTTTTT,.,TRBV7-3,TRBD1,TRBJ2-2
CASSLGAPIYGYTF,TGTGCCAGCAGCTTAGGGGCCCCTATCTATGGCTACACCTTC,few,TRBV7-9,.,TRBJ1-2
CASRPTVNSNQPQHF,TGCGCCAGCAGGCCGACAGTTAATAGCAATCAGCCCCAGCATTTT,.,TRBV5-1,.,TRBJ1-5
CASSFRRGRNTGELFF,TGTGCCAGTAGCTTCCGCAGGGGGCGCAACACCGGGGAGCTGTTTTTT,.,TRBV19,TRBD1,TRBJ2-2
CASSVRSRATLENTIYF,TGTGCCAGCAGCGTACGAAGCAGGGCTACTCTGGAAAACACCATATATTTT,.,TRBV7-2,.,TRBJ1-3
CASSSRGQGAGSPLHF,TGCGCCAGCAGCTCCCGTGGACAGGGGGCAGGGTCACCCCTCCACTTT,.,TRBV5-1,TRBD1,TRBJ1-6
CASSQGAPFPPNSPLHF,TGCGCCAGCAGCCAAGGGGCCCCGTTTCCCCCCAATTCACCCCTCCACTTT,.,TRBV4-3,.,TRBJ1-6
CASSSDWVYTEAFF,TGTGCCAGCAGCTCCGACTGGGTATACACTGAAGCTTTCTTT,.,TRBV5-6,.,TRBJ1-1
CASSLPTRSGTPYTREQYF,TGTGCCAGCAGCTTACCCACCCGCTCCGGGACACCATATACACGCGAGCAGTACTTC,.,TRBV7-2,.,TRBJ2-7
CASSQPRGKPQHF,TGCGCCAGCAGTCAGCCCCGGGGGAAGCCCCAGCATTTT,.,TRBV23-1,.,TRBJ1-5
CASSRTTGVEQFF,TGTGCCAGCAGCCGTACTACAGGGGTGGAGCAGTTCTTC,once,TRBV7-9,TRBD1,TRBJ2-1
CASRQYNSPLHF,TGTGCCAGCAGACAGTATAATTCACCCCTCCACTTT,.,TRBV7-9,.,TRBJ1-6
CASSATGGLFEKLFF,TGTGCCAGCAGCGCTACAGGGGGCTTGTTCGAAAAACTGTTTTTT,.,TRBV9,TRBD1,TRBJ1-4
CASSLTPGGGETQYF,TGTGCCAGCAGCTTAACGCCAGGGGGAGGAGAGACCCAGTACTTC,.,TRBV7-3,.,TRBJ2-5
CASSRGTGNYGYTF,TGTGCCAGCAGTCGAGGGACAGGAAACTATGGCTACACCTTC,.,TRBV6-6,TRBD1,TRBJ1-2
CASSWGGGTEAFF,TGTGCCAGCAGTTGGGGGGGCGGCACTGAAGCTTTCTTT,.,TRBV6-2/TRBV6-3,.,TRBJ1-1
CASSQDRVGETQYF,TGTGCCAGCAGCCAGGACAGGGTCGGTGAGACCCAGTACTTC,.,TRBV5-6,TRBD1,TRBJ2-5
CASSRGLAGAFLAKNIQYF,TGTGCCAGCAGTCGGGGACTAGCGGGGGCCTTTCTAGCCAAAAACATTCAGTACTTC,.,TRBV6-2/TRBV6-3,TRBD2,TRBJ2-4
CASSWDRQETQYF,TGTGCCAGCAGCTGGGACAGACAAGAGACCCAGTACTTC,.,TRBV5-6,TRBD1,TRBJ2-5
CASSSGPDTQYF,TGTGCCAGCAGTTCAGGGCCAGATACGCAGTATTTT,.,TRBV27,.,TRBJ2-3
CASSGQGGTEAFF,TGTGCCAGCAGTGGACAGGGGGGCACTGAAGCTTTCTTT,.,TRBV2,TRBD1,TRBJ1-1
CASSLARDETQYF,TGTGCCAGCTCTTTAGCCAGGGATGAGACCCAGTACTTC,.,TRBV27,.,TRBJ2-5
CASSPEGSYEQYF,TGCGCCAGCAGCCCGGAGGGCTCCTACGAGCAGTACTTC,.,TRBV5-1,.,TRBJ2-7
CASSFRLYSYEQYF,TGTGCCAGCAGTTTTCGGTTGTATTCCTACGAGCAGTACTTC,.,TRBV28,.,TRBJ2-7
CAIKSAGEPYNEQFF,TGTGCCATCAAGAGCGCAGGGGAACCCTACAATGAGCAGTTCTTC,once,TRBV10-3,.,TRBJ2-1
CASSFQSGNTIYF,TGTGCCAGCAGCTTCCAGTCTGGAAACACCATATATTTT,.,TRBV11-2,.,TRBJ1-3
CASSIRRDSLYQETQYF,TGTGCCAGTAGTATTAGGAGAGACAGCTTGTACCAAGAGACCCAGTACTTC,.,TRBV19,.,TRBJ2-5
CASTQGNVADTQYF,TGCGCCAGCACTCAGGGTAACGTGGCAGATACGCAGTATTTT,.,TRBV5-1,.,TRBJ2-3
CASSGYGQGLTYEQYF,TGTGCCAGCAGCGGTTATGGACAGGGTCTTACCTACGAGCAGTACTTC,.,TRBV5-4,TRBD1,TRBJ2-7
CASRGDGVNTEAFF,TGTGCCAGCAGAGGAGACGGTGTTAACACTGAAGCTTTCTTT,.,TRBV13,.,TRBJ1-1
CASKGFSGANVLTF,TGTGCCAGCAAGGGGTTCTCTGGGGCCAACGTCCTGACTTTC,.,TRBV27,.,TRBJ2-6
CASSLQLAGSDTQYF,TGTGCCAGCAGTTTACAACTAGCGGGGTCTGATACGCAGTATTTT,.,TRBV28,TRBD2,TRBJ2-3
CASLQRLNEKLFF,TGTGCCAGCCTCCAACGACTGAATGAAAAACTGTTTTTT,.,TRBV28,.,TRBJ1-4
CASSVRGGLNNEQFF,TGTGCCAGCAGCGTTCGGGGGGGCCTCAACAATGAGCAGTTCTTC,.,TRBV9,TRBD2,TRBJ2-1
CASSLLAGGGNEQFF,TGCGCCAGCAGCCTTCTAGCGGGGGGCGGCAATGAGCAGTTCTTC,.,TRBV4-1,TRBD2,TRBJ2-1
CASSFPQGVSYEQYF,TGTGCCAGCAGCTTCCCACAGGGGGTCTCCTACGAGCAGTACTTC,.,TRBV7-8,TRBD1,TRBJ2-7
CASSEENQPQHF,TGTGCCAGCAGTGAGGAGAATCAGCCCCAGCATTTT,.,TRBV6-1,.,TRBJ1-5
CASSLAWTIYGYTF,TGTGCCAGCAGCTTAGCCTGGACAATTTATGGCTACACCTTC,.,TRBV7-8,.,TRBJ1-2
CASSLSGRGGNYNSPLHF,TGCGCCAGCAGCCTATCGGGCAGGGGAGGGAACTATAATTCACCCCTCCACTTT,.,TRBV4-1,.,TRBJ1-6